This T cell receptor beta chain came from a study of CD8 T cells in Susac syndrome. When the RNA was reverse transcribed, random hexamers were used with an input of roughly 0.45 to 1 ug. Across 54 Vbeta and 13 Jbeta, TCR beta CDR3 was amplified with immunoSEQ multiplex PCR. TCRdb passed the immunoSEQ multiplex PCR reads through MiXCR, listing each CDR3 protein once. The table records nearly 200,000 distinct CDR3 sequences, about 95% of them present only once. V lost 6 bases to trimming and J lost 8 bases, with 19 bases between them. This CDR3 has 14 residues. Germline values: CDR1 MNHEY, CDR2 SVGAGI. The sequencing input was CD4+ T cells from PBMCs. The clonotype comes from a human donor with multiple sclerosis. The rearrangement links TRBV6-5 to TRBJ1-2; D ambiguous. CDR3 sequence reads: CASRPGPSHGGYTF. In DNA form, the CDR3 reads TGTGCCAGCAGACCCGGGCCATCCCATGGGGGCTACACCTTC.